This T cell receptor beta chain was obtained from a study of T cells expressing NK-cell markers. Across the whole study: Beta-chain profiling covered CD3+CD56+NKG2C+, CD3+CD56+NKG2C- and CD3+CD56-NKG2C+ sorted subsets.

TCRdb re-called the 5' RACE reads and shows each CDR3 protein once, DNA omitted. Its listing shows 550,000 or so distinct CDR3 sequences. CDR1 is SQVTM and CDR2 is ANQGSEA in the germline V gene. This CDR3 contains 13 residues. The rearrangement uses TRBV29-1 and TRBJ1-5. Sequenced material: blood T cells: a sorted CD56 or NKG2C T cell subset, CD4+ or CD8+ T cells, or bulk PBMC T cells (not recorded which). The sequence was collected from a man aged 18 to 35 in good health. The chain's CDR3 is CSVVWQGGQPQHF.